These 21 T cell receptor beta chains were sequenced from one sample in a study of T-cell reconstitution after alpha-beta-depleted transplantation in children. For TCRbeta, the library was prepared with unique molecular identifiers. TCRdb itself ran the PCR reads through MiXCR, one entry per CDR3 protein. This sample has approximately 400,000 distinct CDR3 sequences, with under 13% found just once. The sequences come from PBMCs from the stem cell graft donor, collected from the stem cell graft. Receptors were obtained from a human donor who donated a stem cell graft to a child with acute myeloid leukemia.

The table lists this clonotype with a count of one. The chain recombines TRBV29-1 with TRBJ1-5; TRBD1 matches at 9 bases. V lost 6 bases, J lost 4 bases, and 4 bases stayed unmatched. Germline V gives CDR1 SQVTM, CDR2 ANQGSEA. The CDR3 is 13 amino acids. The CDR3 DNA reads as TGCAGCGTCCTAGGGACAGGGAATCAGCCCCAGCATTTT. It is translated as CSVLGTGNQPQHF.

This clonotype was picked up many times. The chain combines TRBV20-1 with TRBJ1-1; D might be TRBD1 (6 bases). This CDR3 region has 14 residues. Between the trimmed V and J ends, which lost 0 bases and 6 bases, there was a span of 14 bases. The germline V gene encodes CDR1 DFQATT and CDR2 SNEGSKA (reference sequence). The CDR3 sequence is CSARDEQGSPEAFF. The CDR3 nucleotides are TGCAGTGCTAGAGATGAACAGGGTAGTCCTGAAGCTTTCTTT.

This clonotype was found once. An end of the junction does not agree with germline; a read error may underlie this. The CDR3: CASSGLRGRNTEAFF. Written as DNA, the CDR3 is TGCGCCAGCAGCGGCCTCCGGGGGAGAAACACTGAAGCTTTCTTC. V and J are TRBV5-1 and TRBJ1-1; tentative D call: TRBD1 (5 bases). Germline loops: CDR1 SGHRS, CDR2 YFSETQ. The length of the CDR3 is 15 residues.

This clonotype showed up just a few times. This chain joins TRBV7-8 and TRBJ1-1; D is perhaps TRBD1 (5 bases). CDR3 length: 15 amino acids. The ends were cut back, 1 base at V and 0 bases at J, with 9 bases in the middle. In germline, CDR1 is SGHVS, CDR2 FQNEAQ. CDR3 amino acids: CASSLVEGLNTEAFF. CDR3 DNA: TGTGCCAGCAGCTTAGTTGAGGGGCTGAACACTGAAGCTTTCTTT.

This clonotype was seen more than once but under ten times. In nucleotides, the CDR3 is TGTGCCAGCAGTCCGCCGGGACTAGCGGGACCAGATACGCAGTATTTT. As protein: CASSPPGLAGPDTQYF. The rearrangement uses TRBV12-3 or TRBV12-4 and TRBJ2-3; 13 bases line up with TRBD2. Trimming took 5 bases from V and 4 from J; bases not matched to a gene: 6. This CDR3 is built from 16 residues.

There are many counts of this clonotype. The chain combines TRBV2 with TRBJ2-7; 8 bases line up with TRBD1. Germline V gene data show CDR1 as SNHLY and CDR2 as FYNNEI. V was clipped by 8 bases and J by 2 bases; unmatched bases: 8. The CDR3 contains 14 residues. The CDR3, as DNA: TGTGCCAGCGATGACAGGGGTGAGACCTACGAGCAGTACTTC. Protein product: CASDDRGETYEQYF.

The rearrangement joins TRBV30 to TRBJ2-3; 9 positions agree with TRBD2. Germline V gene lookup returns CDR1 GTSNPN and CDR2 SVGIG (reference sequence). The CDR3 is 13 amino acids. The V and J ends lost 8 bases and 3 bases, in that order; junction bases with no gene match: 6. The CDR3 sequence: CAQGLAGTDTQYF. CDR3 DNA: TGTGCCCAAGGGCTAGCGGGAACAGATACGCAGTATTTT.

This chain links TRBV3-1 with TRBJ2-7; D is perhaps TRBD1 or TRBD2 (5 bases each). V lost 0 bases to trimming and J lost 5 bases, with 14 bases between them. Germline CDR1 reads LGHDT; CDR2 reads YNNKEL (reference sequence). This CDR3 comprises 15 residues. The CDR3 region has the DNA TGTGCCAGCAGCCAAGAATCCAGGGAGCACCACGAGCAGTACTTC. Translated, it gives CASSQESREHHEQYF.

This clonotype was observed a handful of times. The rearrangement uses TRBV5-1 and TRBJ2-1; D call uncertain. Trimming removed 2 bases from V and 7 bases from J, with 13 bases in between. Per the germline V gene, CDR1 is SGHRS and CDR2 is YFSETQ. This CDR3 region has 14 residues. The CDR3 DNA sequence: TGCGCCAGCAGCTTCGGGTACCGACGGAATGAGCAGTTCTTC. It encodes CASSFGYRRNEQFF. Looking up the rest from reference TRBV5-1 and TRBJ2-1 gives the full variable domain: KAGVTQTPRYLIKTRGQQVTLSCSPISGHRSVSWYQQTPGQGLQFLFEYFSETQRNKGNFPGRFSGRQFSNSRSEMNVSTLELGDSALYLCASSFGYRRNEQFFGPGTRLTVL.

This clonotype was recorded many times. The chain links TRBV12-3 or TRBV12-4 to TRBJ2-1, with 11 bases lining up with TRBD2. V lost 2 bases and J lost 0; bases outside the gene matches: 12. The CDR3 has 20 amino acids. CDR3 in DNA: TGTGCCAGCAGTTTACCTACCGGGACTAGCGGATCGAGCTCCTACAATGAGCAGTTCTTC. Protein product: CASSLPTGTSGSSSYNEQFF.

V is TRBV12-3 or TRBV12-4 and J is TRBJ2-2; D is unresolved. With 10 bases removed from V and 5 bases from J, the gap between germline ends came to 11 bases. The CDR3 is made up of 12 amino acids. As DNA, the CDR3 is TGTGCCACTCAGTCGAGGACCGGGGAGCTGTTTTTT. The encoded protein is CATQSRTGELFF.

This clonotype appeared many times. This rearrangement joins TRBV7-8 to TRBJ1-1; 7 bases map to TRBD1. With 5 bases clipped from V and 6 bases from J, the junction kept 15 bases outside the gene matches. The CDR3 runs to 16 residues. Germline CDR1 reads SGHVS; CDR2 reads FQNEAQ. The CDR3 here is CASSHRGGQLGAEAFF. Here the CDR3 DNA reads TGTGCCAGCAGCCATAGAGGGGGACAGCTTGGCGCTGAAGCTTTCTTT.

This clonotype was picked up a small number of times. The genes are TRBV5-1 and TRBJ2-3; D remains unclear. Germline loops: CDR1 SGHRS, CDR2 YFSETQ. Trimming left V 0 bases short and J 2 bases short, with 7 bases between. The CDR3 length is 14 residues. In DNA form, the CDR3 reads TGCGCCAGCAGCTTGGCTCAGCTCACAGATACGCAGTATTTT. Translating gives CASSLAQLTDTQYF.

This clonotype was seen ten or more times. V gene TRBV12-3 or TRBV12-4 combines with J gene TRBJ2-3; TRBD2 agrees at 7 bases. V lost 6 bases and J lost 4; bases outside the gene matches: 7. The CDR3 runs to 14 residues. The CDR3 bases are TGTGCCAGCAGGAGCCTACGGGGGGCAGATACGCAGTATTTT. The encoded protein is CASRSLRGADTQYF.

This clonotype was seen only a few times. The V gene is TRBV20-1, the J gene TRBJ2-3; 10 bases line up with TRBD2. Germline V gives CDR1 DFQATT, CDR2 SNEGSKA (reference sequence). The J segment lost 0 bases and the V segment lost 5 bases, leaving 14 bases of the junction unmatched. This CDR3 region has 18 residues. The CDR3 is CSASRGLAEPASTDTQYF. The CDR3 nucleotides are TGCAGTGCTTCGCGAGGACTAGCGGAGCCAGCTAGCACAGATACGCAGTATTTT.

This clonotype was recorded a few times. This chain links TRBV29-1 with TRBJ1-2; a possible D gene is TRBD1 (6 bases). Germline V gene lookup returns CDR1 SQVTM and CDR2 ANQGSEA. The V gene lost 6 bases and the J gene lost 6 bases, with 11 bases spanning the gap. The CDR3 consists of 11 residues. CDR3 coding DNA: TGCAGCGTGCTACAGGGTGATGGCTACACCTTC. It is translated as CSVLQGDGYTF. Looking up the rest from reference TRBV29-1 and TRBJ1-2 gives the full variable domain: SAVISQKPSRDICQRGTSLTIQCQVDSQVTMMFWYRQQPGQSLTLIATANQGSEATYESGFVIDKFPISRPNLTFSTLTVSNMSPEDSSIYLCSVLQGDGYTFGSGTRLTVV.

This clonotype was detected only a few times. The chain joins TRBV18 to TRBJ2-5; maybe TRBD2 (5 bases). V gave up 2 bases and J gave up 5 bases, with 12 bases separating them. The CDR3 spans 14 residues. Germline CDR1 reads KGHSH; CDR2 reads LQKENI. DNA of the CDR3: TGTGCCAGCTCACCAGGTGGGGTAGCGGAGACCCAGTACTTC. It translates to CASSPGGVAETQYF.

This chain links TRBV11-2 with TRBJ2-6; 11 nucleotides align to TRBD2. The CDR3 totals 19 residues. Germline V gives CDR1 SGHAT, CDR2 FQNNGV. J was trimmed by 1 base and V by 1 base; bases with no gene match: 6. This CDR3 is CASSLVGTSGTSGANVLTF. CDR3 bases: TGTGCCAGCAGCTTAGTGGGGACTAGCGGTACTTCTGGGGCCAACGTCCTGACTTTC.

This chain uses TRBV7-9 with TRBJ2-3; D gene unclear. V shed 4 bases and J shed 2 bases, with 13 bases lying between them. Germline CDR1 is SEHNR and CDR2 is FQNEAQ (reference sequence). The CDR3 length is 15 residues. In nucleotides, the CDR3 is TGTGCCAGCAGCTCAGTGATAGGGTACACAGATACGCAGTATTTT. It yields the protein CASSSVIGYTDTQYF.

This clonotype has just one count. J is TRBJ2-7 and V is TRBV6-5; D might be TRBD1 (5 bases). Germline loops: CDR1 MNHEY, CDR2 SVGAGI. The CDR3 consists of 13 residues. V lost 4 bases, J lost 6 bases, and 13 bases lay in between. The CDR3 protein is CASSSRWGTEQYV. The CDR3 DNA is TGTGCCAGCAGTTCCCGGTGGGGCACCGAGCAGTACGTC.

Only a few counts were recorded for this clonotype. The chain has TRBV29-1 and TRBJ2-7, with TRBD2 matching 11 bases. The CDR3 covers 15 residues. Germline CDR1 reads SQVTM; CDR2 reads ANQGSEA. J was trimmed by 7 bases and V by 4 bases; bases with no gene match: 12. The CDR3 nucleotides read TGCAGCGTTGCATCCGGGACTAGCGGAGGGGGGGAGCAGTACTTC. Its translation: CSVASGTSGGGEQYF.